This T cell receptor (beta chain) emerged from a study of tumor-infiltrating lymphocytes in primary liver carcinoma. The 20-30 mg bulk tissue piece was not sorted before simultaneous RNA and DNA extraction. The patients, who had chronic HBV infection, were treatment-naive (untreated). Separate regions, five per tumor, were sampled. Without exception, tumor samples held over 85% viable tumor cells. This clonotype has ten or more counts. The antigen is not known. From germline, CDR1 is MGHRA and CDR2 YSYEKL. The V gene end was trimmed by 3 bases and the J gene end by 9 bases; junction bases not matched to a gene: 8. This CDR3 spans 15 amino acids. Study-level results: Only about 8-24% of top clones showed up in all five tumor regions.

From about 0.45 ug total RNA, TCR beta cDNA was generated with a primer in the constant region. A slightly modified ARM-PCR protocol with three nested multiplex PCR rounds produced these TCR beta libraries. Primers for the first two PCR rounds were TRBV1-TRBV30 forward primers and a C-beta reverse primer (about 10 cycles per round). TCRdb ran MiXCR on the multiplex PCR reads and lists one entry per CDR3 protein. The sample has more than 100,000 distinct CDR3 sequences, around two thirds seen once; the top ten hold around 8.5%. The chain joins TRBV4-1 to TRBJ2-7, with 13 bases fitting TRBD2. The TCR comes from a woman in her sixties with primary liver carcinoma and hepatitis B virus infection. Material: liver tumor tissue from sampling region 1. Subset given: tumor region T1, superior pole. The CDR3 sequence is CASSHVTSGRAWQYF. In DNA form, the CDR3 reads TGCGCCAGCAGCCATGTTACTAGCGGGAGGGCCTGGCAGTACTTC.